In its sample, the clone carrying this T cell receptor beta chain was seen once. The target antigen is unknown. Per the germline V gene, CDR1 is KGHSH and CDR2 is LQKENI. The CDR3 is 17 residues long. V lost 1 base to trimming and J lost 7 bases, with 19 bases between them. The PCR was carried out with 60 Vbeta primers and 13 Jbeta primers. Profiled with immunoSEQ multiplex PCR; TCRdb holds only in-frame clones, not every one. This sample carries about 210,000 clones, roughly 81% of them seen once, and the ten largest clones take around 0.23%. These data are taken from a study of cytomegalovirus exposure and HLA in healthy donors. General observations from the study: In a later analysis, HLA-C alleles had the fewest associated TCRs, DRB1 alleles the most. In vitro assays verified that a few CMV-associated chains recognized CMV antigens specifically.

V gene TRBV18 combines with J gene TRBJ1-4; perhaps TRBD1 as D (6 bases). Sequences were obtained from PBMCs. The source is a girl aged 2-9 years in good health and CMV-seronegative. CDR3 nucleotide sequence: TGTGCCAGCTCACCACTTAAAGACCATGGACAGTCTGAAAAACTGTTTTTT. Protein sequence: CASSPLKDHGQSEKLFF.